The clone carrying this T cell receptor (beta chain) appeared once. No antigen is known for it. With a much larger clone just one base away, this may be a read error. The data were taken from a study of neurological immune-mediated disorders. Sequencing of 15-18 subjects in each run yielded over 190 million TCR-beta sequences. TCRdb re-analysed the 5' RACE reads in MiXCR, keeping a single row per CDR3 protein. This repertoire shows 75,000 to 85,000 distinct CDR3 sequences, roughly 17% found once; its top ten account for over 15%. The germline V gene has CDR1 SGHRS and CDR2 YFSETQ. After removal of 6 bases from V and 2 bases from J, the junction contained 16 bases not matched to a gene. The CDR3 runs 18 residues. The study, taken as a whole, reports: Patients with HTLV-1-associated myelopathy had the highest level of TCR clonal expansion, whereas patients with multiple sclerosis had the lowest level, falling beneath the level found in healthy controls. No CDR3 amino acid sequences were shared by expanded clones across subjects, suggesting private repertoires in all groups.

The group of healthy controls was made up of people who were blood bank volunteers in Maryland, USA. The chain recombines TRBV5-1 with TRBJ2-3; TRBD2 agrees at 9 bases. Material: PBMCs. This clonotype was obtained from a woman aged 40 to 50 in good health. The CDR3 DNA reads TGCGCCAGCACCCGGGAGGTAGAGCGGGGGGTTCTCACAGATACGCAGTATTTT. It yields the protein CASTREVERGVLTDTQYF.